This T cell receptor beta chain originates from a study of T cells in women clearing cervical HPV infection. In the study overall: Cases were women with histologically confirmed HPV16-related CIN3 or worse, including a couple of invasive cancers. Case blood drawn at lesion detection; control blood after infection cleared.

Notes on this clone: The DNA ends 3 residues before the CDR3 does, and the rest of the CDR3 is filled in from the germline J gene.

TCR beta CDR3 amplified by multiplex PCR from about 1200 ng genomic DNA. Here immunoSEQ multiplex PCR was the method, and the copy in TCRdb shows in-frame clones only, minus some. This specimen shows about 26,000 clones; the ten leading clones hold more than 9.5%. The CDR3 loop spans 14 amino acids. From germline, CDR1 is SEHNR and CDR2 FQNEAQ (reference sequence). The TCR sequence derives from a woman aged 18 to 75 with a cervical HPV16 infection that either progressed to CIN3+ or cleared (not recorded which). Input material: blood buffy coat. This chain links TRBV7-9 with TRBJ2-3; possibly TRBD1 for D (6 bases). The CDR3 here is CASSGRTAGETQYF. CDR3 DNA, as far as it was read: TGTGCCAGCAGCGGACGGACAGCCGGAGAGACG.